This T cell receptor beta chain derives from a study of blood T cell repertoires in COVID-19. Study at large: Sites in the United States, Italy and Spain provided acute and convalescent COVID-19 samples.

Seattle patients were enrolled while actively infected and followed longitudinally. The length of the CDR3 is 14 residues. CDR1 and CDR2 (germline): SGHTS, YDEGEE. V shed 3 bases and J shed 0 bases, with 9 bases lying between them. How the authors handled the data: Using reference gene primer amplification, nucleated cell counts were estimated. Sequencing was performed with immunoSEQ multiplex PCR; in TCRdb, only in-frame clones are kept and a portion is missing. The V and J calls and clone size come from that table; D and trimming were worked out from the DNA. The top ten clones hold approximately 2.4% of a sample with around 400,000 clones, over 75% of them seen once.

This receptor was identified in an older woman with COVID-19, enrolled during active disease. Sample: peripheral blood. V usage is TRBV5-8 and J usage is TRBJ1-1; TRBD1 might be the D (6 bases). CDR3 sequence reads: CASSSTGLNTEAFF. CDR3 DNA: TGTGCCAGCAGCTCGACAGGTCTGAACACTGAAGCTTTCTTT.